What follows is one T cell receptor beta chain and its context. These data come from a study of Ad26.COV2.S vaccination and SARS-CoV-2 variants. Study-wide background: Intramuscular Ad26.COV2.S doses were given once or twice, 56 days apart.

This CDR3 is 13 amino acids long. CDR1 and CDR2 from the germline V gene are SGHNT and YYREEE (reference sequence). Trimming left V 2 bases short and J 4 bases short, with 9 bases between. The repertoire was sequenced with immunoSEQ multiplex PCR; TCRdb's copy has only in-frame clones and lacks some. Altogether about 410,000 clones are present, approximately 92% being singletons, with the ten largest covering 1.5% to 2%. Treatment defined: around 19 received Ad26.COV2.S at low or high dose, single or two shots; about 5 received placebo; per-sample allocation not given. Day 63 after the first injection of vaccine or placebo was the sampling time. The individual, an adult aged 18-55 years, was a donor in Boston.

The chain is built from TRBV5-4 and TRBJ1-2; no reliable D call. Material: peripheral blood, obtained in a trial of Ad26.COV2.S vaccine versus placebo. The source is a person aged 18 to 59 who received the Ad26.COV2.S COVID-19 vaccine or a placebo. The CDR3 reads CASSLKGSYGYTF. In nucleotides, the CDR3 is TGTGCCAGCAGCTTAAAGGGAAGCTATGGCTACACCTTC.